The 15 T cell receptor beta chains below all came from one sample that was sequenced in a study of T cells in Graves' hyperthyroidism and ophthalmopathy. TCR beta CDR3 regions were amplified from RNA transcripts. The HTBI set primed first-round TCR CDR3 RT-PCR. From the multiplex PCR reads, TCRdb called clonotypes with MiXCR, one entry per CDR3 protein. The table has about 570,000 distinct CDR3 sequences, 40% to 55% seen once; the top ten hold roughly 19%. The sequencing sample was made of peripheral blood or thyroid tissue (not recorded which). The receptors were sampled from an adult woman with Graves' disease, either hyperthyroidism or ophthalmopathy (not recorded which).

The V gene is TRBV5-8, the J gene TRBJ1-2; D is unresolved. The germline V gene has CDR1 SGHTS and CDR2 YDEGEE. CDR3 length equals 14 residues. V lost 2 bases and J 4 bases, leaving 12 bases between the germline ends. CDR3 region: CASSFDGALYGYTF. In nucleotides, the CDR3 is TGTGCCAGCAGCTTTGACGGAGCCCTCTATGGCTACACCTTC.

This chain joins TRBV5-4 and TRBJ1-1, with a possible D match to TRBD1 (6 bases). Germline CDR1 reads SGHNT; CDR2 reads YYREEE (reference sequence). The germline V and J ends were trimmed by 0 bases and 0 bases, with 15 bases remaining between them. The CDR3 totals 17 residues. CDR3 region: CASSLAAQGTMNTEAFF. The CDR3 DNA sequence: TGTGCCAGCAGCTTGGCTGCGCAGGGGACAATGAACACTGAAGCTTTCTTT.

This clonotype was detected ten times or more. The germline gene is not matched at one end of the junction; a read error may be the cause. The V and J genes are TRBV7-7 and TRBJ2-5; a weak D match, TRBD2 (5 bases). The V gene's germline CDR1 is SSHAT and CDR2 FNYEAQ (reference sequence). This CDR3 region has 13 residues. The CDR3 protein is CASSSGNQETQYF. DNA for the CDR3: TGTGCTAGCAGCTCCGGGAACCAAGAGACCCAGTACTTC.

In its sample, this clonotype was seen many times. The rearrangement uses TRBV20-1 and TRBJ1-1; D is unclear. Germline V lookup: CDR1 DFQATT, CDR2 SNEGSKA (reference sequence). The V gene lost 5 bases and the J gene lost 7 bases, with 17 bases spanning the gap. This CDR3 region has 13 residues. The DNA of the CDR3 is TGCAGTGCTGCCGGACCCTGGAACGGTGAAGCTTTCTTT. It is translated as CSAAGPWNGEAFF.

This clonotype appeared many times. The V call is TRBV4-2, the J call TRBJ1-6; no firm D call. CDR1 is LGHNA and CDR2 is YNFKEQ in the germline V gene. The CDR3 runs 17 residues. V gave up 4 bases and J gave up 6 bases, with 19 bases separating them. CDR3 sequence reads: CASSPDAARSLNSPLHF. CDR3 DNA: TGTGCCAGCAGCCCCGATGCAGCGCGCTCCCTTAATTCACCCCTCCACTTT.

This clonotype was counted ten times or more. The J gene is TRBJ2-5, the V gene TRBV5-1, with TRBD2 identical over 14 bases. With V trimmed by 4 bases and J by 4 bases, 9 bases remained unmatched. Germline CDR1 is SGHRS and CDR2 is YFSETQ. The CDR3 covers 17 residues. The CDR3 loop is CASSRIGLAGGGETQYF. CDR3 DNA sequence: TGCGCCAGCAGCCGGATTGGACTAGCGGGAGGCGGAGAGACCCAGTACTTC.

This clonotype was recorded many times. The chain uses TRBV7-9 and TRBJ1-2; TRBD1 aligns across 9 bases. V was clipped by 5 bases and J by 3 bases; unmatched bases: 7. The CDR3 runs to 15 residues. Germline V CDR1 and CDR2: SEHNR, FQNEAQ (reference sequence). CDR3 bases: TGTGCCAGCAGCCCTATGGACAGGGGAGACTATGGCTACACCTTC. Translation: CASSPMDRGDYGYTF.

This clonotype was seen at least ten times. The chain links TRBV4-1 to TRBJ2-7, with TRBD2 matching 12 bases. Germline CDR1 MGHRA, CDR2 YSYEKL. The CDR3 runs to 15 residues. V lost 4 bases, J lost 3 bases, and 4 bases stayed unmatched. This CDR3 is CASSRLAGVFYEQYF. CDR3 nucleotides: TGCGCCAGCAGCCGACTAGCGGGAGTTTTCTACGAGCAGTACTTC.

Points on this clonotype: The conserved phenylalanine or tryptophan normally closing the CDR3 is absent here, so this likely arose from a read error. No DNA is shown, since the ends of the CDR3 on it are uncertain; the CDR3 is the one TCRdb lists. The gene calls are TRBV20-1 and TRBJ2-5; TRBD2 is the table's D call and was not checked against the DNA. Germline V CDR1 and CDR2: DFQATT, SNEGSKA (reference sequence). The CDR3 is 9 residues long, ends included. CDR3 sequence: CSARAGLAG.

This chain links TRBV20-1 with TRBJ2-7; perhaps TRBD1 as D (5 bases). Germline lookup yields CDR1 DFQATT and CDR2 SNEGSKA (reference sequence). V shed 0 bases and J shed 6 bases, with 9 bases lying between them. The CDR3 runs to 12 residues. CDR3 region: CSARDRDLEQYF. The DNA for the CDR3 is TGCAGTGCTAGAGACAGGGATCTCGAGCAGTACTTC.

The gene calls are TRBV25-1 and TRBJ1-3; 7 nucleotides align to TRBD1. Germline V gene data show CDR1 as MGHDK and CDR2 as SYGVNS. CDR3 size: 16 residues. V shed 4 bases and J 9 bases; nucleotides not matched to a gene: 15. The CDR3 DNA reads TGTGCCAGCAGTGTAGGCCGCTTACGTCAGGGGGGCACCATATATTTT. Protein sequence: CASSVGRLRQGGTIYF.

This clonotype was seen at least ten times. The V and J genes are TRBV11-2 and TRBJ2-7, with D perhaps TRBD1 (5 bases). The CDR3 runs to 14 residues. V lost 5 bases, J lost 3 bases, and 14 bases lay in between. CDR1 SGHAT and CDR2 FQNNGV come from the germline V gene. The DNA of the CDR3 is TGTGCCAGCAGCCTGGGGCTTGGGCACTACGAGCAGTACTTC. Translated: CASSLGLGHYEQYF.

This CDR3 reads CASSSSGTGAGQYF. The CDR3 DNA sequence: TGTGCCAGCAGCTCCTCCGGGACAGGGGCCGGGCAGTACTTC. The V and J genes are TRBV7-2 and TRBJ2-7, with TRBD1 matching 10 bases. CDR1 is SGHTA, CDR2 FQGNSA, per germline. V shed 4 bases and J 9 bases; nucleotides not matched to a gene: 9. This CDR3 contains 14 residues.

This clonotype has ten or more counts. The rearrangement joins TRBV7-3 to TRBJ2-7; D is unclear. CDR3 length equals 13 residues. Germline V gives CDR1 SGHTA, CDR2 FQGTGA. V was clipped by 5 bases and J by 3 bases, with 11 bases between them. The CDR3 coding sequence is TGTGCCAGCAGCGAGAACTTCGGCTACGAGCAGTACTTC. Translating it yields CASSENFGYEQYF.

The chain is built from TRBV12-3 or TRBV12-4 and TRBJ2-2, with 14 bases identical to TRBD2. CDR3 length equals 18 residues. J gave up 14 bases and V 5 bases, and 19 bases lay outside the gene matches. Here the CDR3 DNA reads TGTGCCAGCAGTCGTTCGACTAGCGGGAGGGCCGGAGTTCACGTTCTGTTTTTT. This encodes CASSRSTSGRAGVHVLFF.